A single count supports the clone carrying this TCR beta chain. The data were taken from a study of blood T cell repertoires in COVID-19. Study details: Acute and convalescent COVID-19 samples came from the United States, Italy and Spain.

The germline CDR1 and CDR2 sequences are MNHEY and SVGAGI. CDR3 length equals 13 residues. The V end lost 6 bases, the J end lost 9 bases, and 16 bases lay between the germline ends. Only in-frame clones appear in the TCRdb table, and some are missing; sequencing was by immunoSEQ multiplex PCR. The table has a few hundred thousand clones, approximately 88% seen once. The TCR sequence derives from a woman aged 30 to 39 who had recovered from COVID-19. The rearrangement joins TRBV6-5 to TRBJ2-3, with a weak D call TRBD2 (6 bases). Sequenced material: peripheral blood. This chain's CDR3 is CASRNPFAGTQYF. The CDR3 DNA reads as TGTGCCAGCAGAAACCCCTTCGCGGGGACGCAGTATTTT.